This T cell receptor (beta chain) comes out of a study of T cell responses to AZD1222 COVID-19 vaccine. Study-level results: The study reported that nearly half of spike-specific TCRs target unmutated variant regions.

Assay used: immunoSEQ multiplex PCR; TCRdb lists only in-frame clones, some missing. Found here are about 140,000 clones; the top ten clones hold about 2.2%. Concerning this clone itself: Its target is unknown.

The CDR3 spans 16 residues. From germline, CDR1 is SGHDT and CDR2 YYEEEE. V shed 4 bases and J shed 0 bases, with 14 bases lying between them. The rearrangement uses TRBV5-6 and TRBJ1-5, with D perhaps TRBD1 (5 bases). This receptor was taken from an adult in good health. Sequenced material: peripheral blood. The DNA of the CDR3 is TGTGCCAGCAGCCAGGGCAGGGCCTATAGCAATCAGCCCCAGCATTTT. As protein: CASSQGRAYSNQPQHF.